The TCR beta chain described here comes from a study of blood T cell repertoires in COVID-19. Study summary: Some COVID-19 samples were acute and others convalescent; all came from the United States, Italy and Spain.

In the source study's methods: From reference gene primer amplification, estimates of nucleated cell counts were derived. Here immunoSEQ multiplex PCR was the method, and the copy in TCRdb shows in-frame clones only, minus some. V and J calls and clone size are those listed in that table; D and trimming were worked out from the DNA. The sample holds over 250,000 clones, about 89% seen once. Germline CDR1 SGHNT, CDR2 YENEEA. The CDR3 covers 14 residues. V dropped 5 bases and J dropped 8; count of bases not matched to a gene: 6. Sequencing was carried out using PBMCs or T cells enriched from blood (not recorded which). The sequence was collected from a man aged 35-49 years who had recovered from COVID-19. The chain recombines TRBV11-3 with TRBJ1-2; TRBD1 matches at 12 bases. CDR3 amino acids: CASSAGQGAQGYTF. DNA for the CDR3: TGTGCCAGCAGCGCGGGACAGGGGGCTCAAGGCTACACCTTC. The full variable domain, in which reference TRBV11-3 and TRBJ1-2 provide the parts outside the CDR3, is EAGVVQSPRYKIIEKKQPVAFWCNPISGHNTLYWYLQNLGQGPELLIRYENEEAVDDSQLPKDRFSAERLKGVDSTLKIQPAELGDSAVYLCASSAGQGAQGYTFGSGTRLTVV.